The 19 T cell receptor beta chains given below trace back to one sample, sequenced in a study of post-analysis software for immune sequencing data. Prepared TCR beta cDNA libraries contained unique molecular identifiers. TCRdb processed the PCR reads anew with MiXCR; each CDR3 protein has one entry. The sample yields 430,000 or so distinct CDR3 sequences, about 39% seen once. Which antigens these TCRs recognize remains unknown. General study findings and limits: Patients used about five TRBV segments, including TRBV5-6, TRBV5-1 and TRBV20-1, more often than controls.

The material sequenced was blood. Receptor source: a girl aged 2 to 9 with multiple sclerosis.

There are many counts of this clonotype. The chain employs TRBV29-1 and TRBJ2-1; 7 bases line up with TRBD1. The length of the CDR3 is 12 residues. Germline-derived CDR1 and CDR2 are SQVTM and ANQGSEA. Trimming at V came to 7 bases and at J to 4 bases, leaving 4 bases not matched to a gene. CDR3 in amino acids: CSARQGYNEQFF. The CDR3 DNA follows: TGCAGCGCAAGACAGGGTTACAATGAGCAGTTCTTC.

This chain's CDR3 is CASSLGRAPGLADYEQYV. CDR3 nucleotide sequence: TGCGCCAGCAGCTTGGGCCGAGCCCCGGGACTAGCGGACTACGAGCAGTACGTC. The gene calls are TRBV5-1 and TRBJ2-7; TRBD2 aligns across 11 bases. With 0 bases clipped from V and 3 bases from J, the junction kept 11 bases outside the gene matches. Germline-derived CDR1 and CDR2 are SGHRS and YFSETQ. The CDR3 length is 18 residues.

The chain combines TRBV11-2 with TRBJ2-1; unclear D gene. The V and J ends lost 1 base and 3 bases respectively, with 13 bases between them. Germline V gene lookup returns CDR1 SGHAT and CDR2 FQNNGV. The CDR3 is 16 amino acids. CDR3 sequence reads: CASSLVVGLIYNEQFF. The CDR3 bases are TGTGCCAGCAGCTTAGTTGTGGGTCTTATCTACAATGAGCAGTTCTTC.

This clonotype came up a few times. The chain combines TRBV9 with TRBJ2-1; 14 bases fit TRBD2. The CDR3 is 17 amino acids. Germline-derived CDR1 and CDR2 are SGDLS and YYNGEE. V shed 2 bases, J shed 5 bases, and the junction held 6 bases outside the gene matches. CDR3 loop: CASSVQGGLAGDNEQFF. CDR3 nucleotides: TGTGCCAGCAGCGTTCAGGGGGGACTAGCGGGAGACAATGAGCAGTTCTTC.

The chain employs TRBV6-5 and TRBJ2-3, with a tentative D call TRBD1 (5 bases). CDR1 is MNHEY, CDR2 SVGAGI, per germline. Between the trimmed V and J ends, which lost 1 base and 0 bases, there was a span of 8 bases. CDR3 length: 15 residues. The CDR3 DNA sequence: TGTGCCAGCAGTTACTATCGGACAAGCACAGATACGCAGTATTTT. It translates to CASSYYRTSTDTQYF.

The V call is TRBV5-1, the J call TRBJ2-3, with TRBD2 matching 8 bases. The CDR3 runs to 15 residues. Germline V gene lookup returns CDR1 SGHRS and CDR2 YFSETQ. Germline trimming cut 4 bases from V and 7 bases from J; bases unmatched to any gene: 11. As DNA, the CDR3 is TGCGCCAGCAGCCCGGGCGCGGGGGGCGCCTATACGCAGTATTTT. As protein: CASSPGAGGAYTQYF.

In DNA form, the CDR3 reads TGTGCCAGCAGCGTCTCGACAGGCTCTAATGAAAAACTGTTTTTT. It translates to CASSVSTGSNEKLFF. This chain joins TRBV11-2 and TRBJ1-4; possibly TRBD1 for D (6 bases). CDR3 length: 15 residues. Germline CDR1 and CDR2: SGHAT and FQNNGV. Trimming removed 5 bases at V and 3 bases at J, with 13 bases between.

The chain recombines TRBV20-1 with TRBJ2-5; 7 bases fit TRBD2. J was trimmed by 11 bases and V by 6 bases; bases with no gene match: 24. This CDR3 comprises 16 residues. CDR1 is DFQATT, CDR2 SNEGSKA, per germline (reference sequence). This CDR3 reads CSARAAGAVRGNEQYF. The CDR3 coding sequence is TGCAGTGCCAGGGCGGCGGGAGCGGTTCGGGGGAATGAGCAGTACTTC.

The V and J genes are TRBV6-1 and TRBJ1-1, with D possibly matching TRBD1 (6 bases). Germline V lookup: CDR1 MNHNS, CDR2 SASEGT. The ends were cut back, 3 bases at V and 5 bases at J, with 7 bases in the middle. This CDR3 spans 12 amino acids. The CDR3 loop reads CASSEDRTEAFF. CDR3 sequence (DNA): TGTGCCAGCAGTGAGGACAGAACTGAAGCTTTCTTT.

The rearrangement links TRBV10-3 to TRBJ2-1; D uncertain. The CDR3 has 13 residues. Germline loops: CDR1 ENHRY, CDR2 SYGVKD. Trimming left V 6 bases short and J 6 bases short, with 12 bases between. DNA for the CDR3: TGTGCCATCAGAACCTTACACCGCAATGAGCAGTTCTTC. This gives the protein CAIRTLHRNEQFF.

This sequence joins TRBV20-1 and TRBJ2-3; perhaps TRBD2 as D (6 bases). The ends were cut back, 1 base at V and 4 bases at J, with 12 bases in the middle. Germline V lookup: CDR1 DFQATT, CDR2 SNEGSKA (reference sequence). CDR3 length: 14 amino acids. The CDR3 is CSARGGGAADTQYF. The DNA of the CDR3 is TGCAGTGCTAGAGGTGGCGGGGCTGCAGATACGCAGTATTTT.

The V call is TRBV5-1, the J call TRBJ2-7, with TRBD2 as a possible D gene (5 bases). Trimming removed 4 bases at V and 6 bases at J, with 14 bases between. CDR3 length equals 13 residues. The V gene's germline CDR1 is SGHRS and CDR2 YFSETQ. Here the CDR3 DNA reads TGCGCCAGCAGCCTCGCCCTGACTACCGAGCAGTACTTC. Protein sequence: CASSLALTTEQYF.

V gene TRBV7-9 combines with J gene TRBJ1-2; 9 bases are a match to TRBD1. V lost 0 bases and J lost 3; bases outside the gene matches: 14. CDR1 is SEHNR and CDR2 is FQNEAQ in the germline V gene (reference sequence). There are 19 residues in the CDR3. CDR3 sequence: CASSLARMGQGTGDYGYTF. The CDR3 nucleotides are TGTGCCAGCAGCTTAGCGCGAATGGGACAGGGAACCGGGGACTATGGCTACACCTTC.

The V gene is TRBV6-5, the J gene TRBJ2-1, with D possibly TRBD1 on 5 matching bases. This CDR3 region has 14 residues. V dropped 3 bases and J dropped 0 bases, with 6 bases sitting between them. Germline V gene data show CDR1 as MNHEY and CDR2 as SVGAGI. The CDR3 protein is CASSYQGSYNEQFF. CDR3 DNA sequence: TGTGCCAGCAGTTATCAGGGCTCCTACAATGAGCAGTTCTTC.

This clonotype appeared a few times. This CDR3 is CASSAQTDEQYF. CDR3 sequence (DNA): TGTGCCAGCAGCGCGCAGACTGACGAGCAGTACTTC. The chain links TRBV6-5 to TRBJ2-7; D uncertain. There are 12 residues in the CDR3. Germline V gene lookup returns CDR1 MNHEY and CDR2 SVGAGI. Trimming cost V 6 bases and J 5 bases, with 11 bases left between them.

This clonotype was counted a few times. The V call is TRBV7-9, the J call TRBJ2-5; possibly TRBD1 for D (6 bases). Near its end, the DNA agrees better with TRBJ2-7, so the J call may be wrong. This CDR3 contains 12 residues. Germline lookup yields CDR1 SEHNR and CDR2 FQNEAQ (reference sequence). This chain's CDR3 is CASSLVQGEQYF. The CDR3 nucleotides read TGTGCCAGCAGCTTAGTACAGGGCGAGCAGTACTTC.

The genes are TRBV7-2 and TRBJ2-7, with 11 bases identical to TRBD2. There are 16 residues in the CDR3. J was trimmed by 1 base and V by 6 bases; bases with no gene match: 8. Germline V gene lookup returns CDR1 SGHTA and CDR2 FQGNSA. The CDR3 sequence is CASSTQLAGESYEQYF. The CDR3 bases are TGTGCCAGCAGTACCCAACTAGCGGGGGAGTCCTACGAGCAGTACTTC.

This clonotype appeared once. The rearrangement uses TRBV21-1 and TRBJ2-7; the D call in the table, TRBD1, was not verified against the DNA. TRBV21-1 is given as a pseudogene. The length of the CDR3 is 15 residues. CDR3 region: CASSMGQKRTYEQYF. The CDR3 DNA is TGTGCCAGCAGCATGGGACAGAAAAGAACCTACGAGCAGTACTTC.

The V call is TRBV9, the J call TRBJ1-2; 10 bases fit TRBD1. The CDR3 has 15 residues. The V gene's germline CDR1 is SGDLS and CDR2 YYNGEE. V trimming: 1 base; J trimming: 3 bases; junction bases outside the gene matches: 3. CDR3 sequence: CASSVYGQGDYGYTF. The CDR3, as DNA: TGTGCCAGCAGCGTATACGGACAGGGGGACTATGGCTACACCTTC.